This TCR beta chain came from a study of T-cell memory formation after mild COVID-19. Overall study context: Largely donor-specific TCR clusters were found. Overall study findings and caveats: From day 15 to 85, contracting clones were balanced between CD4 and CD8, whereas later expanders leaned toward CD4+. Contracting CD4+ clones were located mainly in CM and EM, and CD8+ clones in EMRA.

Barcoded TCR alpha and TCR beta cDNA libraries with UMIs came from 5'RACE using constant-segment primers. Via MiXCR, TCRdb re-called the 5' RACE reads, giving one row per CDR3 protein. The sample shows about 200,000 distinct CDR3 sequences, approximately 16% of them seen only once. The CDR3 is 14 amino acids. Germline values: CDR1 SEHNR, CDR2 FQNEAQ (reference sequence). Trimming removed 5 bases from V and 0 bases from J; junction bases left unmatched: 2. Turning to this clonotype: Its antigen is undetermined.

The TCR originated in an adult woman who had mild COVID-19 (a few samples of this study predate the infection). Cell type and time point are not known. What was sequenced was PBMCs or a T cell subset sorted from them (not recorded which). This chain links TRBV7-9 with TRBJ1-2; 8 nucleotides agree with TRBD1. In nucleotides, the CDR3 is TGTGCCAGCAGCAACAGGGGGTCTAACTATGGCTACACCTTC. It yields the protein CASSNRGSNYGYTF.